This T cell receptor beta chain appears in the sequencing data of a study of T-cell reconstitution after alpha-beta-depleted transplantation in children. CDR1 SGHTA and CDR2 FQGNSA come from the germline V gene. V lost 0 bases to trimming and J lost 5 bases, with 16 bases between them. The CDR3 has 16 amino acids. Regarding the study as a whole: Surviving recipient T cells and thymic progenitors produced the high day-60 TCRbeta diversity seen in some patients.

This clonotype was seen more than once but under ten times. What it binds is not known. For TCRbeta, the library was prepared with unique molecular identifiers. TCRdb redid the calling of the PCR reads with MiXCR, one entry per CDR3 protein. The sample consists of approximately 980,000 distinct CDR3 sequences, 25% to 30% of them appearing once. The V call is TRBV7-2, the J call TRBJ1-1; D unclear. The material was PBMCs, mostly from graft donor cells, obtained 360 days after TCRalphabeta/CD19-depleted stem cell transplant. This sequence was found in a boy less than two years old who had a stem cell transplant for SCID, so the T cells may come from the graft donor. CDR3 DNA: TGTGCCAGCAGCTTAGCCCCTGGTAGAGTCGGGACTGAAGCTTTCTTT. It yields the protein CASSLAPGRVGTEAFF.